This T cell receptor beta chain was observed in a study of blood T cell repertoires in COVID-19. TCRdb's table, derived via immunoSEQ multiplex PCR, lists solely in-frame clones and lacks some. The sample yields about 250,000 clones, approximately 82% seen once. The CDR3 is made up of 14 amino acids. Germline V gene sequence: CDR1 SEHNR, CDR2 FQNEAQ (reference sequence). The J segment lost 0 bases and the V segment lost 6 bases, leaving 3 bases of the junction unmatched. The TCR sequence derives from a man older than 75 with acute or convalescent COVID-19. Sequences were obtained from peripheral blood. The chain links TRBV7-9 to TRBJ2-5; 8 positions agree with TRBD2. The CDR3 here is CASRVSGNQETQYF. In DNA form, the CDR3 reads TGTGCCAGCAGAGTTAGCGGGAACCAAGAGACCCAGTACTTC.